A single sample is the source of the 17 T cell receptor beta chains below, sequenced in a study of T-cell reconstitution after alpha-beta-depleted transplantation in children. Molecular barcoding with unique molecular identifiers was used for the TCRbeta library. One entry per CDR3 protein, called by TCRdb with MiXCR from the PCR reads. This sample has 95,000 to 120,000 distinct CDR3 sequences, with approximately 6.4% found just once. The sample was PBMCs, mostly from graft donor cells, taken 360 days after TCRalphabeta/CD19-depleted stem cell transplant. These receptor sequences come from a male patient between 2 and 10 years old who had a stem cell transplant for acute lymphoblastic leukemia, so the T cells may come from the graft donor.

This clonotype occurred many times. This chain links TRBV27 with TRBJ2-5, with 7 bases lining up with TRBD1. This CDR3 region has 12 residues. Germline-derived CDR1 and CDR2 are MNHEY and SMNVEV (reference sequence). The junction had 4 bases not matched to a gene; V was cut back by 10 bases and J by 2 bases. The CDR3 sequence: CAIPGQQETQYF. Written as DNA, the CDR3 is TGTGCCATCCCGGGACAGCAAGAGACCCAGTACTTC.

V gene TRBV11-2 combines with J gene TRBJ2-5, with 7 bases aligning to TRBD1. CDR1 and CDR2 from the germline V gene are SGHAT and FQNNGV. Germline trimming cut 5 bases from V and 2 bases from J; bases unmatched to any gene: 8. CDR3 length equals 15 residues. The CDR3 sequence is CASSIRPGQQETQYF. The CDR3 coding sequence is TGTGCCAGCAGCATCCGGCCGGGACAGCAAGAGACCCAGTACTTC.

This clonotype was observed a handful of times. This chain joins TRBV11-2 and TRBJ2-5; unclear D gene. CDR3 length: 13 residues. V gave up 5 bases and J gave up 3 bases, with 10 bases separating them. The germline V gene encodes CDR1 SGHAT and CDR2 FQNNGV. The CDR3 sequence: CASSPKMEETQYF. CDR3 nucleotide sequence: TGTGCCAGCAGCCCCAAGATGGAAGAGACCCAGTACTTC.

This clonotype occurred many times. In nucleotides, the CDR3 is TGCAGTGCTAGTGGTAGGTCTTCTGGCACTGAAGCTTTCTTT. Translated, it gives CSASGRSSGTEAFF. V gene TRBV20-1 combines with J gene TRBJ1-1; no definite D call. The CDR3 is 14 amino acids. Germline values: CDR1 DFQATT, CDR2 SNEGSKA (reference sequence). Trimming stripped 3 bases from V and 4 bases from J, with 15 bases between.

This rearrangement joins TRBV6-5 to TRBJ1-1, with D tentatively TRBD1 (6 bases). The CDR3 loop spans 12 amino acids. CDR1 is MNHEY, CDR2 SVGAGI, per germline. V dropped 8 bases and J dropped 4 bases, with 11 bases sitting between them. The chain's CDR3 is CASLGGGTEAFF. The CDR3 DNA reads TGTGCCAGCCTAGGAGGGGGCACTGAAGCTTTCTTT.

The rearrangement joins TRBV18 to TRBJ2-3; D is uncertain. Germline V gene data show CDR1 as KGHSH and CDR2 as LQKENI. CDR3 length equals 14 residues. The germline V and J ends were trimmed by 1 base and 2 bases, with 7 bases remaining between them. Here the CDR3 reads CASSPRRTTDTQYF. The CDR3 region has the DNA TGTGCCAGCTCACCACGCAGGACCACAGATACGCAGTATTTT.

This clonotype was picked up many times. The CDR3 protein is CASCPSGLNTEAFF. The CDR3, as DNA: TGTGCCAGCTGCCCATCGGGCCTCAACACTGAAGCTTTCTTT. The V and J genes are TRBV2 and TRBJ1-1; D gene ambiguous. CDR3 size: 14 residues. Trimming removed 8 bases from V and 2 bases from J, with 15 bases in between. From germline, CDR1 is SNHLY and CDR2 FYNNEI.

This clonotype was observed at least ten times. The chain combines TRBV28 with TRBJ2-7; TRBD1 is a possible D gene (5 bases). Trimming removed 7 bases from V and 2 bases from J, with 12 bases in between. CDR1 and CDR2 (germline): MDHEN, SYDVKM. The CDR3 is 13 residues long. CDR3 DNA sequence: TGTGCCAGCACGACAGAATACCCCTACGAGCAGTACTTC. It encodes CASTTEYPYEQYF.

This clonotype was seen at least ten times. The rearrangement links TRBV5-1 to TRBJ2-7, with 9 bases lining up with TRBD1. The trim removed 1 base at V and 3 bases at J, leaving 2 bases unmatched. CDR1 and CDR2 (germline): SGHRS, YFSETQ. The CDR3 sequence is 14 residues long. The CDR3 region is CASSLTGGIYEQYF. Here the CDR3 DNA reads TGCGCCAGCAGCTTGACAGGGGGCATCTACGAGCAGTACTTC.

CDR3 in amino acids: CASSLNSGSTNEQYF. In DNA, the CDR3 is TGTGCCAGCAGTTTAAATAGCGGGAGTACAAACGAGCAGTACTTC. The chain links TRBV27 to TRBJ2-7, with 9 bases fitting TRBD2. The V gene end was trimmed by 2 bases and the J gene end by 5 bases; junction bases not matched to a gene: 7. The CDR3 is 15 amino acids. The germline V gene has CDR1 MNHEY and CDR2 SMNVEV (reference sequence).

This clonotype was picked up many times. The chain links TRBV9 to TRBJ2-1, with TRBD2 identical over 9 bases. In germline, CDR1 is SGDLS, CDR2 YYNGEE. With V trimmed by 2 bases and J by 5 bases, 5 bases remained unmatched. The CDR3 sequence is 15 residues long. In DNA form, the CDR3 reads TGTGCCAGCAGCGTTAGCGGGAGTGGCCACAATGAGCAGTTCTTC. It codes for CASSVSGSGHNEQFF.

This clonotype was seen a handful of times. The chain has TRBV6-6 and TRBJ2-3, with D unclear. Germline assignment: CDR1 MNHNY and CDR2 SVGAGI (reference sequence). This CDR3 comprises 10 residues. Trimming took off 8 bases at V and 1 base at J, with 1 base between the two ends. The CDR3 here is CASRTDTQYF. DNA of the CDR3: TGTGCCAGCCGCACAGATACGCAGTATTTT.

The CDR3 region has the DNA TGTGCCAGCAGCTTGTGGCCCTACGAGCAGTACTTC. It codes for CASSLWPYEQYF. V is TRBV5-6 and J is TRBJ2-7; D ambiguous. Between the trimmed V and J ends, which lost 1 base and 2 bases, there was a span of 4 bases. Germline assignment: CDR1 SGHDT and CDR2 YYEEEE. The CDR3 has 12 amino acids. The full variable domain, completed using reference TRBV5-6 and TRBJ2-7, is DAGVTQSPTHLIKTRGQQVTLRCSPKSGHDTVSWYQQALGQGPQFIFQYYEEEERQRGNFPDRFSGHQFPNYSSELNVNALLLGDSALYLCASSLWPYEQYFGPGTRLTVT.

This clonotype was counted a few times. The genes are TRBV5-6 and TRBJ2-7, with 8 bases lining up with TRBD1. J lost 5 bases, V lost 4 bases, and 14 bases had no gene match. CDR1 is SGHDT, CDR2 YYEEEE, per germline. This CDR3 comprises 16 residues. CDR3 in DNA: TGTGCCAGCAGCCCCCTACCGGACAGGGCGGGCCACGAGCAGTACTTC. This codes for CASSPLPDRAGHEQYF.

This chain joins TRBV6-2 or TRBV6-3 and TRBJ1-5, with TRBD1 identical over 8 bases. J gave up 1 base and V 8 bases, and 10 bases lay outside the gene matches. This CDR3 is 16 amino acids long. CDR1 MNHEY and CDR2 SVGEGT come from the germline V gene. For the CDR3, the DNA is TGTGCCAGCGGAGTGGTCCGGGACAGGAGCAATCAGCCCCAGCATTTT. Amino acids: CASGVVRDRSNQPQHF.

This clonotype was seen many times. The V and J genes are TRBV27 and TRBJ2-7, with D possibly TRBD2 on 7 matching bases. Trimming removed 4 bases at V and 0 bases at J, with 10 bases between. Germline V gene lookup returns CDR1 MNHEY and CDR2 SMNVEV (reference sequence). This CDR3 is built from 14 residues. CDR3 sequence (DNA): TGTGCCAGCAGTTCGGGGGGCAGCTCCTACGAGCAGTACTTC. It specifies CASSSGGSSYEQYF.

This clonotype was seen more than once but under ten times. This chain uses TRBV20-1 with TRBJ2-7; 8 nucleotides agree with TRBD2. Germline V gives CDR1 DFQATT, CDR2 SNEGSKA (reference sequence). J was trimmed by 3 bases and V by 2 bases; bases with no gene match: 18. This CDR3 region has 18 residues. The CDR3 DNA sequence: TGCAGTGCTAGATCTGTCCCGGGACTAGGCGAGTGGGGCTACGAGCAGTACTTC. This gives the protein CSARSVPGLGEWGYEQYF.